These T cell receptor beta chains were read from a single sample in a study of regulatory T cells in long-lasting Graves disease. TCRdb independently ran MiXCR on the multiplex PCR reads; one entry per CDR3 protein. The table lists 400,000 to 500,000 distinct CDR3 sequences, roughly 15% of them singletons. The sample also formed part of further work on T cells in Graves' hyperthyroidism and ophthalmopathy.

The material was peripheral blood mononuclear cells (PBMCs), obtained at new diagnosis, from a patient treated with antithyroid drugs. The receptors here all came from a young woman with Graves disease. CDR3s include the opening cysteine and the closing phenylalanine or tryptophan. Fields, in order: V gene, J gene, clone size, D gene, CDR3 DNA, CDR3 protein. D genes are given only for firm matches. Where a row states a size, it is once, few, many or the class of an expanded clone; other rows omit it.

TRBV5-1	TRBJ2-7	NA	NA	TGCGCCAGCAGTCCAGCTTCAAGCTCCTACGAGCAGTACTTC	CASSPASSSYEQYF
TRBV12-3/TRBV12-4	TRBJ2-7	many	NA	TGTGCCAGCAGTTTTGGAGAGTACGAGCAGTACTTC	CASSFGEYEQYF
TRBV7-9	TRBJ2-1	few	TRBD1	TGTGCCAGCAGCTTAGTGCGACAGGGATGGTTCAATGAGCAGTTCTTC	CASSLVRQGWFNEQFF
TRBV28	TRBJ1-1	many	TRBD1	TGTGCCAGCAGTCCGTGGGACAGGGGGCGCATGAACACTGAAGCTTTCTTT	CASSPWDRGRMNTEAFF
TRBV7-9	TRBJ2-7	few	TRBD1	TGTGCCAGCAGCTCGTACCGGGACAGGGATGACTACGAGCAGTACTTC	CASSSYRDRDDYEQYF
TRBV2	TRBJ1-6	many	TRBD1	TGTGCCAGCACCGGACAGGGTGATTCACCCCTCCACTTT	CASTGQGDSPLHF
TRBV27	TRBJ2-1	many	NA	TGTGCCAGCAGTTTATATTCTAGTCATGAGCAGTTCTTC	CASSLYSSHEQFF
TRBV2	TRBJ1-2	many	NA	TGTGCCACCGAAGGAGGGGTCGGTTATGGCTACACCTTC	CATEGGVGYGYTF
TRBV3-1	TRBJ1-3	NA	NA	TGTGCCAGCAGCCAAGAATTGAGGCTTGGGGGAAACACCATATATTTT	CASSQELRLGGNTIYF
TRBV9	TRBJ2-7	NA	NA	TGTGCCAGCAGCGTAGCCCCGGGAGCGGCCTACGAGCAGTACTTC	CASSVAPGAAYEQYF
TRBV29-1	TRBJ2-7	many	NA	TGCAGCGGAGGGCCTAAGGCCCACGAGCAGTACTTC	CSGGPKAHEQYF
TRBV14	TRBJ2-1	NA	TRBD2	TGTGCCAGCAGCCAAGTTGGACCAGCGGGAGGCCGAGTTAACTACAATGAGCAGTTCTTC	CASSQVGPAGGRVNYNEQFF
TRBV3-1	TRBJ2-3	NA	NA	TGTGCCAGCAGCCAAGATCTGGCCATCACAGATACGCAGTATTTT	CASSQDLAITDTQYF
TRBV6-9	TRBJ1-5	many	TRBD1	TGTGCCAGCAGTTACGGGACAGGGGATAGCAATCAGCCCCAGCATTTT	CASSYGTGDSNQPQHF
TRBV2	TRBJ2-3	many	NA	TGTGTTGAGCAGGGGCGCGGCACCGGCACAGATACGCAGTATTTT	CVEQGRGTGTDTQYF
TRBV3-1	TRBJ2-5	many	NA	TGTGCCAGCAGCCCTCTGGAGGGAGAGACCCAGTACTTC	CASSPLEGETQYF
TRBV15	TRBJ1-1	many	NA	TGTGCCACCAGCAGAGGAGGGAACACTGAAGCTTTCTTT	CATSRGGNTEAFF
TRBV3-1	TRBJ1-3	few	NA	TGTGCCAGCAGCCATCCGGGCGTCCAAGGAAACACCATATATTTT	CASSHPGVQGNTIYF
TRBV5-6	TRBJ1-2	NA	NA	TGTGCCAGCAGCTTGGCAGGGATTGGGGGCTACACCTTC	CASSLAGIGGYTF
TRBV6-1	TRBJ2-7	NA	NA	TGTGCCAGCAGCGCCATTTGGGACCTTTCAAATGAGCAGTACTTC	CASSAIWDLSNEQYF
TRBV27	TRBJ1-6	few	NA	TGTGCCAGCAGTTCTCCGGAGGGTAATTCACCCCTCCACTTT	CASSSPEGNSPLHF
TRBV18	TRBJ2-2	many	NA	TGTGCCAGCTCACACGACCAGGCCGGGGAGCTGTTTTTT	CASSHDQAGELFF
TRBV7-2	TRBJ2-3	many	TRBD2	TGCGCCAGCCAAACTAGCGGGTCTAGCACAGATACGCAGTATTTT	CASQTSGSSTDTQYF
TRBV30	TRBJ1-1	many	TRBD1	TGTGCCTGGAGTGTAGGCGTAGGGACAGGGGATACTGAAGCTTTCTTT	CAWSVGVGTGDTEAFF
TRBV18	TRBJ2-5	NA	NA	TGTGCCAGCTCACCACTCGACCGGAGGGTGGAGATCCAGTACTTC	CASSPLDRRVEIQYF
TRBV5-1	TRBJ2-7	few	TRBD2	TGCGCCAGCAGCTCGATGGGACTAGCGGGAGTGGGGAGCTACGAGCAGTACTTC	CASSSMGLAGVGSYEQYF
TRBV5-1	TRBJ2-2	NA	TRBD2	TGCGCCAGCAGCATGGCGGGAGGGGGCACCGGGGAGCTGTTTTTT	CASSMAGGGTGELFF
TRBV3-1	TRBJ2-3	few	TRBD2	TGTGCCAGCAGCCGACGTCCAGCGGGAGGTAGTCCAGATACGCAGTATTTT	CASSRRPAGGSPDTQYF
TRBV19	TRBJ1-2	NA	NA	TGTGCCAGTAGTTACGAAACGGGGACATCCTCGGCAGGCTATGGCTACACCTTC	CASSYETGTSSAGYGYTF
TRBV29-1	TRBJ2-7	many	NA	TGCAGCGTTGAAAGTGGAGGGGACGAGCAGTACTTC	CSVESGGDEQYF
TRBV20-1	TRBJ2-1	NA	NA	TGCAGTGCGCCCGGAAATCCTCTAGGCAATGAGCAGTTCTTC	CSAPGNPLGNEQFF